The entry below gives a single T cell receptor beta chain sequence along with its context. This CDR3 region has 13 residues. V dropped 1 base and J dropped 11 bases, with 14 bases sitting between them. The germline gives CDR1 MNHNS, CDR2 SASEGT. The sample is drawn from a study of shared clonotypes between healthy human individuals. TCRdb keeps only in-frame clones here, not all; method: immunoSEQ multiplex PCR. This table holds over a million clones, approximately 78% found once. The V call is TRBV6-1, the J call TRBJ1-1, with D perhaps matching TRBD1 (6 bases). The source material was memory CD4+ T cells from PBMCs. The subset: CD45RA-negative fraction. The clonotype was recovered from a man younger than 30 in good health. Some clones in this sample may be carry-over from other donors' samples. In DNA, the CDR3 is TGTGCCAGCAGTGAAGTTGGGCAGGGGTCGGCTTTCTTT. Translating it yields CASSEVGQGSAFF.